This TCR beta chain was recovered during a study of blood T cell repertoires in COVID-19 (dated by TCRdb to the early 2020s). Background on the whole study: The collaborator samples originated in the United States, Italy and Spain and spanned the acute and convalescent phases of COVID-19. Sample metadata almost always included a de-identified subject ID, COVID-19 status, age in years and sex. The repertoires were released in a freely available public database intended as a resource for research on the immune response to SARS-CoV-2. Samples were obtained from the ongoing ImmuneRACE study (first 160 participants) and from about 1,300 subjects provided by 6 global collaborators. Where available, HLA class I and class II types were taken from metadata supplied by the sample provider and were not determined by assay-based typing. Deeply sampled blood TCRbeta repertoires from subjects exposed to, actively infected with, or recovered from COVID-19 were included in the dataset. The material from the prospective study consisted of cDNA or gDNA derived from T cells, B-cell-depleted T cells, or PBMCs. Study-wide findings and limitations: The quantity of clinical and demographic metadata differed by source and by participant and was supplied without curation.

Reading the germline V gene gives CDR1 KGHDR and CDR2 SFDVKD. At the junction V is shortened by 6 bases and J by 1 base, with 8 bases in between. CDR3 length: 13 amino acids, cysteine to phenylalanine. The entry retains the CDR3 DNA only, 39 bases that are in frame from base 1. Notes on this clone: Its antigen remains unidentified. Per-nucleotide qualities are absent, and no much larger clonotype sits a single base away.

The collaborating institutions used their own protocols to collect whole blood in K2EDTA tubes. For TCRbeta analysis, collaborators shipped samples in one of three forms: frozen whole blood, isolated PBMCs, or DNA extracted from either of those sample types. TCRbeta CDR3 regions were amplified from genomic DNA using the immunoSEQ Assay, a bias-controlled multiplex PCR. The authors' analysis ran thus. Nucleated cell counts per sample were estimated from amplification of reference gene primers within the assay. Sequence reads were collapsed and filtered to measure the absolute abundance of every unique TCRbeta CDR3 rearrangement. For each sample, productive Simpson clonality was calculated as the square root of Simpson's diversity index over productive rearrangements. The table was pulled from immuneACCESS by TCRdb, which kept in-frame rearrangements only. Such tables lose some clones; where checked, under half of the loss comes from unresolved V genes, and the rest has no known cause. V, J and clone size were drawn from that table, and D and trimming were deduced from the DNA. A total of approximately 240,000 clones appear in this sample, 70% to 85% of them only once. The ten largest make up roughly 4% of the sample.

The sample taken for sequencing was peripheral blood. The receptor comes from a middle-aged woman with active or convalescent COVID-19. The chain couples TRBV24-1 to TRBJ1-1; tentative D gene TRBD1, with 6 bases matching. CDR3 sequence: CATSQGSNTEAFF. The sequence in DNA is TGTGCCACCAGTCAGGGGTCGAACACTGAAGCTTTCTTT.